This TCR beta chain was sequenced in a study of T cell repertoires in cytomegalovirus infection. TCRdb passed the reads through MiXCR, listing each CDR3 protein once. The sample shows about 310,000 distinct CDR3 sequences, approximately 10% of them seen only once. This clonotype was seen at least ten times. The germline gives CDR1 MNHEY, CDR2 SVGEGT. The V end was cut by 6 bases, the J end by 6 bases, with 12 bases between. This CDR3 is built from 13 residues. The chain combines TRBV6-2 or TRBV6-3 with TRBJ2-1, with D perhaps matching TRBD1 or TRBD2 (6 bases each). The TCR comes from a human donor in good health (CMV status not recorded). Some clones in this sample may be carry-over from other donors' samples. Sequencing was carried out using PBMCs. The CDR3 DNA sequence: TGTGCCAGCAGACAACCGGGGGCCAATGAGCAGTTCTTC. Protein: CASRQPGANEQFF.